The 28 T cell receptor beta chains below were found in one sample sequenced in a study of cytotoxic CD8 clonotypes in ibrutinib-treated CLL (dated by TCRdb to the early 2020s). Libraries were made using the immunoSEQ multiplex PCR assay. TCRdb retrieved this table from immuneACCESS and kept in-frame rearrangements only. Not all clones are present; in checked studies, unresolved V genes account for under half, and no reason is known for the remainder. A total of about 150,000 clones appear in this sample, around 76% of them only once. The biggest ten clones account for approximately 5.1% of the sample. The sample's time point label is to be understood as: around 25 months on ibrutinib. Specimen: PBMCs, collected after 24 months of ibrutinib treatment. These receptors originate from a human donor with chronic lymphocytic leukemia.

V is TRBV28 and J is TRBJ1-3; no clear D. The germline V gene encodes CDR1 MDHEN and CDR2 SYDVKM. The V and J ends lost 7 bases and 0 bases respectively, with 10 bases between them. This CDR3 region has 14 residues. The CDR3 here is CASTPQSSGNTIYF. CDR3 in DNA: TGTGCCAGCACCCCACAGAGCTCTGGAAACACCATATATTTT.

This clone turned up a few times. The gene calls are TRBV28 and TRBJ1-6; D gene uncertain. The CDR3 sequence is 15 residues long. Germline V gives CDR1 MDHEN, CDR2 SYDVKM. Trimming removed 5 bases at V and 8 bases at J, with 16 bases between. The CDR3 sequence: CASSAGGRRHSPLHF. For the CDR3, the DNA is TGTGCCAGCAGTGCCGGCGGACGGAGGCATTCACCCCTCCACTTT.

The V call is TRBV7-2, the J call TRBJ2-2; possibly TRBD1 for D (5 bases). The CDR3 consists of 15 residues. Trimming shortened V by 5 bases and J by 0 bases, and 10 bases separated the two germline ends. Germline V gives CDR1 SGHTA, CDR2 FQGNSA. This CDR3 is CASSRRASNTGELFF. The CDR3 nucleotides are TGTGCCAGCAGCCGCAGGGCTTCGAACACCGGGGAGCTGTTTTTT.

The chain is built from TRBV10-3 and TRBJ2-5, with 10 bases identical to TRBD2. This CDR3 is built from 13 residues. The junction had 7 bases not matched to a gene; V was cut back by 10 bases and J by 5 bases. Germline CDR1 and CDR2: ENHRY and SYGVKD. The CDR3 region has the DNA TGTGCCAGCTCCCGGACTAGCGGTGAGACCCAGTACTTC. Its translation: CASSRTSGETQYF.

J is TRBJ2-1 and V is TRBV6-5, with 9 bases aligning to TRBD1. CDR1 is MNHEY, CDR2 SVGAGI, per germline. The CDR3 consists of 15 residues. J gave up 4 bases and V 5 bases, and 6 bases lay outside the gene matches. CDR3 coding DNA: TGTGCCAGCAGTAGGGGGGACAGGGTGTACAATGAGCAGTTCTTC. Translating gives CASSRGDRVYNEQFF.

V is TRBV29-1 and J is TRBJ2-7; D may be TRBD1 or TRBD2 (5 bases each). V was pared by 4 bases and J by 5 bases, with 12 bases between. Germline values: CDR1 SQVTM, CDR2 ANQGSEA. The CDR3 contains 12 residues. CDR3 amino acids: CSVAGPPHEQYF. The CDR3 bases are TGCAGCGTTGCGGGGCCACCCCACGAGCAGTACTTC.

This clone turned up a few times. The chain employs TRBV5-1 and TRBJ1-1, with D maybe TRBD1 (5 bases). The germline CDR1 and CDR2 sequences are SGHRS and YFSETQ. Trimming took 4 bases from V and 1 from J, leaving 14 bases between them. CDR3 size: 15 residues. The CDR3 reads CASSASGTPNTEAFF. The CDR3 DNA reads as TGCGCCAGCAGCGCCTCCGGGACCCCGAACACTGAAGCTTTCTTT.

V and J are TRBV11-1 and TRBJ2-7; a possible D gene is TRBD1 (5 bases). Germline assignment: CDR1 SGHAT and CDR2 FQDESV (reference sequence). This CDR3 has 15 residues. Trimming removed 4 bases from V and 2 bases from J, with 15 bases in between. The CDR3 loop is CASSWVVQGPYEQYF. CDR3 in DNA: TGTGCCAGCAGCTGGGTGGTGCAGGGTCCCTACGAGCAGTACTTC.

The rearrangement links TRBV7-2 to TRBJ2-3; 8 nucleotides align to TRBD2. Germline V gene lookup returns CDR1 SGHTA and CDR2 FQGNSA. Losses at the gene ends were 4 bases for V and 5 bases for J; bases not matched to a gene: 8. This CDR3 region has 15 residues. The CDR3 spells CASSSGLADGDTQYF. In nucleotides, the CDR3 is TGTGCCAGCAGCTCCGGACTAGCCGATGGAGATACGCAGTATTTT.

This clone was picked up one time. The chain uses TRBV5-1 and TRBJ1-2; 8 bases are a match to TRBD1. Unmatched junction bases numbered 8, after V lost 5 bases and J lost 2 bases. The V gene's germline CDR1 is SGHRS and CDR2 YFSETQ. The CDR3 length is 15 residues. CDR3 amino acids: CASSGAGGWNYGYTF. CDR3 coding DNA: TGCGCCAGCAGTGGGGCAGGGGGCTGGAACTATGGCTACACCTTC.

CDR3 coding DNA: TGTGCCAGCAGCGTAGGAGGGGAGTTGGAAGATACGCAGTATTTT. Translation gives CASSVGGELEDTQYF. This sequence joins TRBV9 and TRBJ2-3; D possibly matches TRBD1 or TRBD2 (5 bases each). V shed 0 bases and J shed 5 bases, with 13 bases lying between them. The length of the CDR3 is 15 residues. Germline V gene data show CDR1 as SGDLS and CDR2 as YYNGEE.

V gene TRBV29-1 combines with J gene TRBJ2-3; tentatively, D is TRBD1 (6 bases). Looked up from germline, CDR1 is SQVTM and CDR2 is ANQGSEA. The CDR3 loop spans 12 amino acids. Trimming stripped 6 bases from V and 3 bases from J, with 10 bases between. CDR3 bases: TGCAGCGTAGGGGGAGCAACAGATACGCAGTATTTT. This translates into CSVGGATDTQYF.

The J gene is TRBJ1-3, the V gene TRBV9; D remains unclear. The length of the CDR3 is 15 residues. V dropped 0 bases and J dropped 2 bases, with 9 bases sitting between them. Germline V gene data show CDR1 as SGDLS and CDR2 as YYNGEE. The CDR3 here is CASSVGGAPGNTIYF. CDR3 DNA: TGTGCCAGCAGCGTAGGAGGCGCCCCTGGAAACACCATATATTTT.

V gene TRBV4-2 combines with J gene TRBJ1-2, with 7 bases that match TRBD1. CDR3 length: 11 amino acids. V dropped 4 bases and J dropped 7; count of bases not matched to a gene: 0. Germline V CDR1 and CDR2: LGHNA, YNFKEQ. CDR3 nucleotides: TGTGCCAGCAGCCGACAGGGTGGCTACACCTTC. Amino acid sequence: CASSRQGGYTF.

The chain uses TRBV28 and TRBJ2-7; TRBD2 matches 7 bases. CDR3 length: 13 residues. CDR1 and CDR2 from the germline V gene are MDHEN and SYDVKM. J lost 1 base, V lost 6 bases, and 3 bases had no gene match. CDR3 coding DNA: TGTGCCAGCAGACTAGCGTCTTCCTACGAGCAGTACTTC. It codes for CASRLASSYEQYF.

This chain connects TRBV27 to TRBJ2-1; 7 nucleotides align to TRBD2. This CDR3 has 15 amino acids. Germline CDR1 reads MNHEY; CDR2 reads SMNVEV (reference sequence). After removal of 11 bases from V and 0 bases from J, the junction contained 10 bases not matched to a gene. In DNA form, the CDR3 reads TGTGCCTCAGCGGGACTCCAGAGCTCCTACAATGAGCAGTTCTTC. Its translation: CASAGLQSSYNEQFF.

This clone has only a few counts. The V gene is TRBV5-8, the J gene TRBJ2-1; D gene unclear. The CDR3 totals 12 residues. The V end was cut by 2 bases, the J end by 8 bases, with 8 bases between. The germline gives CDR1 SGHTS, CDR2 YDEGEE. The CDR3 loop reads CASSFMDDEQFF. The CDR3 DNA reads as TGTGCCAGCAGCTTCATGGATGATGAGCAGTTCTTC.

In its sample, this clone was seen a few times. The V gene is TRBV18, the J gene TRBJ1-6, with D uncertain. Looked up from germline, CDR1 is KGHSH and CDR2 is LQKENI. V was trimmed by 3 bases and J by 7 bases, leaving 25 bases between them. This CDR3 contains 19 residues. The CDR3: CASSPLPPGTADANSPLHF. The DNA for the CDR3 is TGTGCCAGCTCACCCCTGCCGCCCGGCACCGCTGATGCAAATTCACCCCTCCACTTT.

This clone was seen ten or more times. The sample holds other DNA sequences that translate to the same CDR3. The genes are TRBV9 and TRBJ2-1; no clear D. V dropped 2 bases and J dropped 3 bases, with 6 bases sitting between them. CDR1 is SGDLS and CDR2 is YYNGEE in the germline V gene. This CDR3 is 13 amino acids long. CDR3 DNA sequence: TGTGCCAGCAGCGTGGCCGGCTACAATGAGCAGTTCTTC. Its translation is CASSVAGYNEQFF.

The V and J genes are TRBV30 and TRBJ2-7; 7 bases map to TRBD2. This CDR3 is built from 14 residues. Unmatched junction bases numbered 8, after V lost 3 bases and J lost 3 bases. CDR1 and CDR2 (germline): GTSNPN, SVGIG (reference sequence). The CDR3 loop is CAWSRGVKGYEQYF. CDR3 coding DNA: TGTGCCTGGAGCCGGGGGGTTAAGGGCTACGAGCAGTACTTC.

This sequence joins TRBV5-4 and TRBJ1-2; perhaps TRBD1 as D (5 bases). This CDR3 spans 14 amino acids. Per germline, CDR1 SGHNT and CDR2 YYREEE (reference sequence). V was pared by 0 bases and J by 5 bases, with 11 bases between. CDR3 residues: CASSLGGTEYGYTF. CDR3 nucleotides: TGTGCCAGCAGCTTGGGGGGGACGGAATATGGCTACACCTTC.

This chain links TRBV7-3 with TRBJ1-2; 11 positions agree with TRBD1. The CDR3 runs to 18 residues. V lost 2 bases and J lost 4; bases outside the gene matches: 12. CDR1 and CDR2 from the germline V gene are SGHTA and FQGTGA. CDR3 protein: CASSLDRVRTGGSYGYTF. In nucleotides, the CDR3 is TGTGCCAGCAGCTTAGATCGGGTTCGGACAGGGGGCAGCTATGGCTACACCTTC.

About this clone: This CDR3 is also generated by other DNA sequences in the sample. This sequence joins TRBV28 and TRBJ1-2, with D hard to call. Germline CDR1 reads MDHEN; CDR2 reads SYDVKM. Trimming cost V 3 bases and J 2 bases, with 7 bases left between them. This CDR3 is built from 13 residues. CDR3 in DNA: TGTGCCAGCAGTTTGTCGACCAACTATGGCTACACCTTC. Translated: CASSLSTNYGYTF.

The rearrangement joins TRBV5-4 to TRBJ1-6, with a weak D call TRBD1 (6 bases). Germline-derived CDR1 and CDR2 are SGHNT and YYREEE (reference sequence). Trimming shortened V by 4 bases and J by 9 bases, and 17 bases separated the two germline ends. The CDR3 is 15 amino acids. The CDR3 nucleotides are TGTGCCAGCAGCCCTGGTTGGGGGGCCGGTTCACCCCTCCACTTT. This codes for CASSPGWGAGSPLHF.

This chain uses TRBV7-7 with TRBJ2-7; no firm D call. Deletions cut 8 bases from V and 5 bases from J, with 7 bases between. CDR1 is SSHAT, CDR2 FNYEAQ, per germline (reference sequence). This CDR3 has 10 residues. This CDR3 is CASPKHEQYF. The DNA for the CDR3 is TGTGCCAGCCCGAAGCACGAGCAGTACTTC. Variable domain in full (rest from reference TRBV7-7 and TRBJ2-7): GAGVSQSPRYKVTKRGQDVTLRCDPISSHATLYWYQQALGQGPEFLTYFNYEAQPDKSGLPSDRFSAERPEGSISTLTIQRTEQRDSAMYRCASPKHEQYFGPGTRLTVT.

V and J are TRBV29-1 and TRBJ1-1; TRBD1 is a possible D gene (5 bases). This CDR3 region has 13 residues. Germline V gives CDR1 SQVTM, CDR2 ANQGSEA. V shed 7 bases and J shed 1 base, with 13 bases lying between them. CDR3 residues: CSAKTQGNTEAFF. In nucleotides, the CDR3 is TGCAGCGCCAAAACCCAGGGGAACACTGAAGCTTTCTTT.

V and J are TRBV7-9 and TRBJ2-5, with TRBD2 matching over 8 bases. Germline CDR1 is SEHNR and CDR2 is FQNEAQ (reference sequence). This CDR3 is 15 amino acids long. V was clipped by 2 bases and J by 2 bases; unmatched bases: 4. In DNA form, the CDR3 reads TGTGCCAGCAGCTTACGGGGGACTAGACAAGAGACCCAGTACTTC. Amino acid sequence: CASSLRGTRQETQYF.

The chain has TRBV4-1 and TRBJ1-2, with a tentative D call TRBD1 (5 bases). This CDR3 has 16 amino acids. Germline V lookup: CDR1 MGHRA, CDR2 YSYEKL. The V gene lost 4 bases and the J gene lost 7 bases, with 22 bases spanning the gap. The CDR3 bases are TGCGCCAGCAGCCCAGGAGGTTTTGCAGGGCTCGGTGGCTACACCTTC. Protein product: CASSPGGFAGLGGYTF.